This TCR beta chain was recorded in a study of control samples from healthy donors and cancer patients. The CDR3 is made up of 14 amino acids. Germline V CDR1 and CDR2: MNHEY, SVGEGT. The germline V and J ends were trimmed by 5 bases and 5 bases, with 12 bases remaining between them. Here immunoSEQ multiplex PCR was the method, and the copy in TCRdb shows in-frame clones only, minus some. This sample has about 140,000 clones, with 75% to 95% found just once. This clone was seen a single time. This sequence originates from a man between 18 and 29 years old in good health. This sequence joins TRBV6-2 or TRBV6-3 and TRBJ2-2, with D perhaps TRBD1 (6 bases). The sample taken for sequencing was blood. The CDR3 DNA reads TGTGCCAGCAGTACGAAGGGGGAGACCGGGGAGCTGTTTTTT. It encodes CASSTKGETGELFF.